This T cell receptor (beta chain) was identified in a study of CD8+ T cells in alopecia areata. From germline, CDR1 is GTSNPN and CDR2 SVGIG (reference sequence). The CDR3 sequence is 15 residues long. V was pared by 1 base and J by 7 bases, with 14 bases between. Treatment specified: oral pan-JAK inhibitor, 5-10 mg twice daily. Obtained from alopecia areata patients were lesional scalp punch biopsies along with peripheral blood. Following RNA extraction, reverse transcription yielded cDNA that acted as the sequencing template. TCRdb keeps only in-frame clones here, not all; method: immunoSEQ multiplex PCR. The sample has under 25,000 clones; about 60% are singletons. This clone was counted between two and nine times.

J is TRBJ1-6 and V is TRBV30; D is uncertain. The source of this sequence is a human donor with alopecia areata. The starting material was skin, obtained at week 4, from a patient treated with tofacitinib. The CDR3 here is CAWSGWGTGNSPLHF. For the CDR3, the DNA is TGTGCCTGGAGTGGATGGGGAACGGGCAATTCACCCCTCCACTTT.